The following is a TCR beta chain sequence with its context. The table lists this clonotype with many counts. Its antigen target is currently unknown. Base-call qualities are not available, and no considerably larger clone is one nucleotide away. Hyperthyroidism was considered stable if no progression to ophthalmopathy occurred within 18 months of follow-up. The hyperthyroidism patients were 18 to 65 years old and newly diagnosed, with a disease duration of less than 2 months. Patients were excluded if they had other autoimmune diseases, uncontrolled infections, pregnancy or lactation. Diagnosis was based on clinical symptoms, serum thyroxine, TRAb, thyroid ultrasound and orbital computed tomography. Ficoll-Paque density gradient centrifugation was used to isolate PBMCs from around 10 ml of fresh peripheral blood. Total RNA was extracted with Trizol reagent and quality-checked on an Agilent 2100 Bioanalyzer.

For repertoire sequencing, TCR beta CDR3 regions were amplified from RNA transcripts. A first-round RT-PCR used HTBI primers with the Qiagen OneStep RT-PCR kit, followed by a second-round multiplex PCR, size selection and purification. Libraries were sequenced paired-end with 100 bp reads on an Illumina HiSeq2000. The study's own analysis went as follows. Reads were processed with SOAPnuke, discarding reads with adapters, uncalled bases, mean Phred below 15, or no exact constant-primer or identifier match. COPE v1.2.5 was used to merge high-quality paired reads. Each unique nucleotide sequence was treated as a clonotype, and MiTCR v1.1 was used to align the clonotypes to the IMGT TRB V, D and J references. The analysis was limited to V-J combinations with a frequency above 0.0001, which together covered 99.2% of repertoires. For each V-J combination, a TCR clonal expansion and chaos score was defined as the ratio of F50 clonal expansion to chaos observed in the TCRdist matrix. Features were reduced by Welch's t-statistics and random forest to over 10 V-J combinations, which fed a naive Bayes classifier. The similarity between thyroid and blood repertoires was quantified using the Morisita-Horn index. TCRdb reran the public reads through fastp at Q25 and MiXCR, keeping productive beta chains. Each CDR3 protein gets just one entry, which takes the most common genes and DNA from the rows behind it. The authors' filters were not applied to this entry. In this sample the table shows 600,000 to 650,000 distinct CDR3 sequences, over 20% of which occur a single time. The ten largest clones represent more than 5.5% of the sample.

This record comes from a study of Graves' ophthalmopathy and Graves' hyperthyroidism (dated by TCRdb to between 2018 and 2020). With regard to the full study: Peripheral blood was collected at initial diagnosis, before any treatment. T-cell repertoires of thyroid tissue and blood were compared in more than five hyperthyroidism patients. The roughly 91 discovery patients were randomly divided into training and test sets at a 7:3 ratio. The independent validation cohort included 18 to 20 hyperthyroidism patients plus 17 patients who later progressed from hyperthyroidism to ophthalmopathy. In total, some 140 blood samples were TCR-sequenced: 40 to 45 ophthalmopathy, over 70 hyperthyroidism and roughly 17 hyperthyroidism-to-ophthalmopathy patients. Following sample collection, hyperthyroidism patients were given methimazole at a starting dose of 30 mg daily, and ophthalmopathy patients were given high-dose intravenous methylprednisolone. To explore V-J signatures distinguishing ophthalmopathy from hyperthyroidism, a discovery set of under 110 patients (roughly 45 ophthalmopathy, about 57 stable hyperthyroidism) was enrolled. TCR beta repertoire signatures were used to distinguish Graves' ophthalmopathy from Graves' hyperthyroidism and to predict progression to ophthalmopathy.

Findings and caveats that apply to the study as a whole: Most of the expanded thyroid clonotypes with a frequency above 0.001 were also detected in blood, and it was suggested that the thyroid immune response may be reflected by blood repertoires. No statistical method was used to predetermine the sample size, and group allocation was not hidden from the investigators. In cross-validation, the 13-signature model distinguished ophthalmopathy from stable hyperthyroidism with about 90% sensitivity and around 81% specificity, and in the test set the corresponding values were roughly 80% and 75%. In validation, the model predicted ophthalmopathy progression with about 71% sensitivity and roughly 72% specificity; 12 predicted patients were CT-confirmed with GO in a median of around 6.5 months.

The V and J ends are trimmed by 0 bases and 5 bases, leaving 12 bases between them. The cysteine opens and the phenylalanine closes a CDR3 of 14 amino acids. Only CDR3 DNA remains: 42 bases, in frame from the first base. The CDR1 and CDR2 encoded by the germline V gene are SGHRS and YFSETQ. The clonotype comes from a woman between 18 and 29 years old with stable Graves' hyperthyroidism. Some clones in this sample may be carry-over from other donors' samples. Donor details come from another sample of the same person, matched by shared clones. The sequence joins TRBV5-1 to TRBJ2-7; TRBD1 is a weak D gene call, 5 bases matching. Specimen: peripheral blood. The DNA sequence reads TGCGCCAGCAGCTTGGTTCGGACACTGGACGAGCAGTACTTC. Translated, it reads CASSLVRTLDEQYF. With all but the CDR3 taken from the reference TRBV5-1 and TRBJ2-7 genes, the full variable domain is: KAGVTQTPRYLIKTRGQQVTLSCSPISGHRSVSWYQQTPGQGLQFLFEYFSETQRNKGNFPGRFSGRQFSNSRSEMNVSTLELGDSALYLCASSLVRTLDEQYFGPGTRLTVT.